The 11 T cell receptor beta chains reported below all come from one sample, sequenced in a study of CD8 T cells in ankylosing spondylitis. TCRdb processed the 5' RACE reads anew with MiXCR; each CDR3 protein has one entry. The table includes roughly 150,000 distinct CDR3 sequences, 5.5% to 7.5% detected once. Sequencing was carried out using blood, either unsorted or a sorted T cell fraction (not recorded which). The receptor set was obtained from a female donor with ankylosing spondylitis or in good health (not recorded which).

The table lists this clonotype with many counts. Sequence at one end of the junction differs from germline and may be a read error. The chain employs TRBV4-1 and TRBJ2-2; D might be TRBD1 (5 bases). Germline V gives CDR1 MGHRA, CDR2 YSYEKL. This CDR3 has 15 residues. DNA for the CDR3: TGCGCCAGCAACCAAGAAGTATCAGGGTTAGGGGAGCTGTTTTTT. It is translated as CASNQEVSGLGELFF.

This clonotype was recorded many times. The CDR3 spells CASSYELNTEAFF. The CDR3 DNA follows: TGTGCCAGCAGCTACGAGCTGAACACTGAAGCTTTCTTT. The chain has TRBV7-9 and TRBJ1-1; D unresolved. The CDR3 length is 13 residues. Germline CDR1 and CDR2: SEHNR and FQNEAQ (reference sequence). Trimming stripped 4 bases from V and 0 bases from J, with 6 bases between.

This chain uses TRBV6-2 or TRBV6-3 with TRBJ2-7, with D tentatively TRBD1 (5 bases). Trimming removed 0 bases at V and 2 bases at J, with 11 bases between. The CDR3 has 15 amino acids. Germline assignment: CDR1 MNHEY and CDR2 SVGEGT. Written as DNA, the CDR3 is TGTGCCAGCAGTTACTCCTGGGGCCAGACCTACGAGCAGTACTTC. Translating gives CASSYSWGQTYEQYF.

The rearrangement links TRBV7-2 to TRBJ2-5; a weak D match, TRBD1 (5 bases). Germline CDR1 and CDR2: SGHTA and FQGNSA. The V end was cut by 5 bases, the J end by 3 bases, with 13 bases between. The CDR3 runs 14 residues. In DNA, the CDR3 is TGTGCCAGCAGCGAAGAACAGGCGAAAGAGACCCAGTACTTC. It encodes CASSEEQAKETQYF.

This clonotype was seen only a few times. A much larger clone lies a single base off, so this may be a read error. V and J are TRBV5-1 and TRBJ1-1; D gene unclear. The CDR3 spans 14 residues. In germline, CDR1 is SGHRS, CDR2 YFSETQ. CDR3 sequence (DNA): TGCGCCGGCAGCTTAGGTATGGAAATCCGTGAAGCTTTCTTT. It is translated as CAGSLGMEIREAFF.

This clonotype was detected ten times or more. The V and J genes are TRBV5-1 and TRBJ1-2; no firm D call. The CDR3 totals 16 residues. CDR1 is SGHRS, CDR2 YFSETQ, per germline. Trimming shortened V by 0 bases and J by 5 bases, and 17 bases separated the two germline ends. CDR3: CASSLDLESGTYGYTF. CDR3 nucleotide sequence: TGCGCCAGCAGCTTGGATTTAGAGAGCGGAACTTATGGCTACACCTTC.

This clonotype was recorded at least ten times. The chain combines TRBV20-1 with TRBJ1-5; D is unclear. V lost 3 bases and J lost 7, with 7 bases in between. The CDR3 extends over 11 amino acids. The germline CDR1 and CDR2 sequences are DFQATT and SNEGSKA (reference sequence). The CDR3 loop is CSARQGQPQHF. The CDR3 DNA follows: TGCAGTGCTAGGCAAGGCCAGCCCCAGCATTTT.

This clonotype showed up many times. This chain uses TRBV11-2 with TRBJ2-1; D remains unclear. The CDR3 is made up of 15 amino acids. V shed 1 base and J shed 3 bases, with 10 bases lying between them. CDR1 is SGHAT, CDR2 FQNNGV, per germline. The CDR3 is CASSLVRQLYNEQFF. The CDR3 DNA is TGTGCCAGCAGCTTAGTCCGGCAGCTCTACAATGAGCAGTTCTTC.

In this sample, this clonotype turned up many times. The chain's CDR3 is CASRLAGGNTGELFF. CDR3 bases: TGTGCCAGCCGACTAGCGGGGGGGAACACCGGGGAGCTGTTTTTT. The gene calls are TRBV12-3 or TRBV12-4 and TRBJ2-2, with 13 bases that match TRBD2. V was clipped by 8 bases and J by 1 base; unmatched bases: 1. The CDR3 is made up of 15 amino acids.

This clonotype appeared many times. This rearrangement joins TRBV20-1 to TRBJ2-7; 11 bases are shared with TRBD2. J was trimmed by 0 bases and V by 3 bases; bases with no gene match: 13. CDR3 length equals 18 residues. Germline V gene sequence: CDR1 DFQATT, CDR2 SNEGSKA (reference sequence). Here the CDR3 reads CSARAGLISGGVSYEQYF. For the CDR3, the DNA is TGCAGTGCTAGGGCCGGACTAATTAGCGGGGGGGTCTCCTACGAGCAGTACTTC.

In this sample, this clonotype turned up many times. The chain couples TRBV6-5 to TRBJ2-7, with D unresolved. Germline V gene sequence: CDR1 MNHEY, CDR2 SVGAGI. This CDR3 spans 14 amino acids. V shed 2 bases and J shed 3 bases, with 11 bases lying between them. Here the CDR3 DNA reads TGTGCCAGCAGTTACAGGGCTCCCAACTACGAGCAGTACTTC. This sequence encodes CASSYRAPNYEQYF.